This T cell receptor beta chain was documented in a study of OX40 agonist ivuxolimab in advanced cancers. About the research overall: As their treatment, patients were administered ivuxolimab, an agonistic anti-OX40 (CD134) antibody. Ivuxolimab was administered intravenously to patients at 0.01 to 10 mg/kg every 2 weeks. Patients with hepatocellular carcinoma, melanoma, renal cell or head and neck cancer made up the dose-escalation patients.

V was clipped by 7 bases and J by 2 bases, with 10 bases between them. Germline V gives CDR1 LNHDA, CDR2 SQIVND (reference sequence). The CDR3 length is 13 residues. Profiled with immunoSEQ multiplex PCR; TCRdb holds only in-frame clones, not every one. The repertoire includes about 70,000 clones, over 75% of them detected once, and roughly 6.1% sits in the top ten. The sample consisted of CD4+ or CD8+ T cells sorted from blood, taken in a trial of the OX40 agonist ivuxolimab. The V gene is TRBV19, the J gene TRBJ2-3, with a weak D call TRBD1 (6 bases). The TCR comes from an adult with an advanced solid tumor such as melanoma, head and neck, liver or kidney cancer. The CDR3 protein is CASKAGDTDTQYF. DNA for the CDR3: TGTGCCAGTAAAGCAGGGGACACAGATACGCAGTATTTT.